This TCR beta chain was identified in a study of shared clonotypes between healthy human individuals. Regarding the study as a whole: Read depth was anticipated to influence clonotype sharing among donors.

Per the germline V gene, CDR1 is SNHLY and CDR2 is FYNNEI. The CDR3 is made up of 17 amino acids. Germline trimming cut 2 bases from V and 8 bases from J; bases unmatched to any gene: 8. The healthy adult donors were HIV-negative and reported no recent acute infections or vaccinations. Here immunoSEQ multiplex PCR was the method, and the copy in TCRdb shows in-frame clones only, minus some. The table includes more than 400,000 clones, around 73% detected once. This clone was observed a handful of times. Its antigen is undetermined. Sequencing input: PBMCs. The V gene is TRBV2, the J gene TRBJ2-1; 14 nucleotides align to TRBD2. This clonotype was sampled from a woman aged 40 to 50 in good health. Some clones in this sample may be carry-over from other donors' samples. The CDR3 DNA follows: TGTGCCAGCAGTGAATATCCCCGGACTAGCGGGAGGTATGAGCAGTTCTTC. Residues: CASSEYPRTSGRYEQFF.